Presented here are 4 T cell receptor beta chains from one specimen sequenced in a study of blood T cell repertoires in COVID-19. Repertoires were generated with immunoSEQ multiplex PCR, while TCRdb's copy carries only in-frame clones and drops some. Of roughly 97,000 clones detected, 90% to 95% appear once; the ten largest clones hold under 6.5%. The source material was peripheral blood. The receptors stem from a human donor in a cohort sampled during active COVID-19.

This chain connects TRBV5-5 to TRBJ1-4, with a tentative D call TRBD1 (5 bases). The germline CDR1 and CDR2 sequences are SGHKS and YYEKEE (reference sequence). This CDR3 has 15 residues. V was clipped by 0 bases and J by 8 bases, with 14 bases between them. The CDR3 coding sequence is TGTGCCAGCAGCTTGGCCGTGGGGCCGACCGAAAAACTGTTTTTT. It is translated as CASSLAVGPTEKLFF.

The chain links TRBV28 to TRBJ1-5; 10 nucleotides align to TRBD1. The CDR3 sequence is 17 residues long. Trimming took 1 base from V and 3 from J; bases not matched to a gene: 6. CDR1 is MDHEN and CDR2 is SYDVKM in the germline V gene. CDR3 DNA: TGTGCCAGCAGTTTATTGGGGACAGGGGCTGTCAATCAGCCCCAGCATTTT. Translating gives CASSLLGTGAVNQPQHF.

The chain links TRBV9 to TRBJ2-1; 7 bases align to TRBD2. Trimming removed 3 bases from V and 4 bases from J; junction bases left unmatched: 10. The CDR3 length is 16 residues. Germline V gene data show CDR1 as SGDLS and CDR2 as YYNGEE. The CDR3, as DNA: TGTGCCAGCAGCGGACATACTAGCGAGAGTTACAATGAGCAGTTCTTC. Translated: CASSGHTSESYNEQFF.

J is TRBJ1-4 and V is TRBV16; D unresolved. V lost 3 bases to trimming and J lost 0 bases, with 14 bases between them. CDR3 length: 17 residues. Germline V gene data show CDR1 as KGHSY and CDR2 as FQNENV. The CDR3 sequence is CASSQVDGRSTNEKLFF. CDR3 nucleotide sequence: TGTGCCAGCAGCCAGGTGGATGGGCGCTCAACTAATGAAAAACTGTTTTTT.